The 20 T cell receptor beta chains listed next were all sequenced from one sample in a study of T-cell memory formation after mild COVID-19. Each CDR3 protein gets one entry after TCRdb re-called the 5' RACE reads with MiXCR. Among a few hundred thousand distinct CDR3 sequences listed, roughly 15% were seen once. Source material: PBMCs or a T cell subset sorted from them (not recorded which). These receptors were collected from a man aged 18 to 29 who had mild COVID-19 (a few samples of this study predate the infection). Cell type and time point are not known.

CDR3 loop: CASSFGAGAETQYF. In DNA form, the CDR3 reads TGTGCCAGCAGCTTCGGGGCAGGTGCAGAGACCCAGTACTTC. The J gene is TRBJ2-5, the V gene TRBV7-9; TRBD1 or TRBD2 may be the D gene (5 bases each). Per the germline V gene, CDR1 is SEHNR and CDR2 is FQNEAQ (reference sequence). This CDR3 region has 14 residues. V lost 3 bases to trimming and J lost 4 bases, with 12 bases between them.

The sample holds a few counts of this clonotype. The chain links TRBV13 to TRBJ1-4; TRBD1 might be the D (5 bases). Germline V gene data show CDR1 as PRHDT and CDR2 as FYEKMQ (reference sequence). The CDR3 has 15 amino acids. V shed 5 bases and J shed 7 bases, with 17 bases lying between them. CDR3 residues: CASSPPRGGPEKLFF. In nucleotides, the CDR3 is TGTGCCAGCAGCCCGCCACGGGGGGGACCTGAAAAACTGTTTTTT.

This chain uses TRBV6-2 or TRBV6-3 with TRBJ2-5, with D possibly TRBD1 on 5 matching bases. V shed 0 bases and J shed 5 bases, with 16 bases lying between them. The CDR3 consists of 16 residues. Germline V lookup: CDR1 MNHEY, CDR2 SVGEGT. Written as DNA, the CDR3 is TGTGCCAGCAGTTACTCGCCGCAGGGAACGTGGGAGACCCAGTACTTC. Its translation: CASSYSPQGTWETQYF.

This clonotype was observed a few times. The chain recombines TRBV7-2 with TRBJ1-4; 7 nucleotides match TRBD1. Trimming cost V 7 bases and J 8 bases; bases outside gene matches: 13. The CDR3 length is 15 residues. Germline assignment: CDR1 SGHTA and CDR2 FQGNSA. CDR3: CASTQRYRGGEKLFF. The CDR3 DNA is TGTGCCAGCACCCAAAGGTACAGGGGAGGCGAAAAACTGTTTTTT.

This clonotype turned up a few times. Compared with germline, one end of the junction differs, possibly owing to a read error. This chain uses TRBV7-9 with TRBJ1-6; D remains ambiguous. In germline, CDR1 is SEHNR, CDR2 FQNEAQ (reference sequence). This CDR3 has 13 amino acids. The CDR3 DNA follows: TGTGCCAGCAGCTTTGCCGATAACTCACCCCTCCACTTT. It encodes CASSFADNSPLHF.

This clonotype has ten or more counts. CDR3 region: CASRFKGPQETQYF. The CDR3 DNA sequence: TGTGCCAGCAGGTTCAAGGGGCCTCAAGAGACCCAGTACTTC. The gene calls are TRBV7-2 and TRBJ2-5, with D perhaps matching TRBD1 (5 bases). The CDR3 is made up of 14 amino acids. Germline values: CDR1 SGHTA, CDR2 FQGNSA. The germline V and J ends were trimmed by 6 bases and 2 bases, with 13 bases remaining between them.

This clonotype was picked up a small number of times. The rearrangement joins TRBV12-3 or TRBV12-4 to TRBJ2-3, with D possibly being TRBD2 (6 bases). Trimming shortened V by 5 bases and J by 4 bases, and 13 bases separated the two germline ends. There are 14 residues in the CDR3. The CDR3 loop reads CASSRLGTPDTQYF. As DNA, the CDR3 is TGTGCCAGCAGTCGACTTGGGACTCCAGATACGCAGTATTTT.

This clonotype was detected a few times. This rearrangement joins TRBV24-1 to TRBJ2-5; D possibly corresponds to TRBD2 (6 bases). Trimming removed 2 bases from V and 3 bases from J, with 12 bases in between. CDR1 and CDR2 (germline): KGHDR, SFDVKD. This CDR3 has 15 residues. Here the CDR3 DNA reads TGTGCCACCAGTGATTGGGGGACTGCCGAAGAGACCCAGTACTTC. Its translation: CATSDWGTAEETQYF.

This sequence joins TRBV27 and TRBJ1-1, with unresolved D. Per the germline V gene, CDR1 is MNHEY and CDR2 is SMNVEV (reference sequence). V lost 1 base and J 4 bases, leaving 7 bases between the germline ends. The CDR3 is 13 residues long. Here the CDR3 reads CASSLLTGTEAFF. Written as DNA, the CDR3 is TGTGCCAGCAGTTTATTGACCGGCACTGAAGCTTTCTTT.

This clonotype was observed a few times. This chain joins TRBV11-2 and TRBJ2-4, with D maybe TRBD1 (7 bases). V lost 4 bases to trimming and J lost 4 bases, with 11 bases between them. CDR1 is SGHAT and CDR2 is FQNNGV in the germline V gene. This CDR3 is 14 amino acids long. CDR3 DNA sequence: TGTGCCAGCAGCTCCCCAGGGGGGAAAAACATTCAGTACTTC. Its protein is CASSSPGGKNIQYF.

This clonotype has only a few counts. The chain couples TRBV24-1 to TRBJ2-2; D unresolved. V lost 3 bases to trimming and J lost 3 bases, with 13 bases between them. The CDR3 is made up of 16 amino acids. Per the germline V gene, CDR1 is KGHDR and CDR2 is SFDVKD. This chain's CDR3 is CATSDARLLDTGELFF. DNA of the CDR3: TGTGCCACCAGTGATGCACGTCTTCTGGACACCGGGGAGCTGTTTTTT.

This clonotype was seen a few times. This rearrangement joins TRBV7-9 to TRBJ1-2; D uncertain. The CDR3 has 14 residues. With 5 bases removed from V and 2 bases from J, the gap between germline ends came to 12 bases. Germline assignment: CDR1 SEHNR and CDR2 FQNEAQ (reference sequence). CDR3 sequence reads: CASSRRTVNYGYTF. DNA of the CDR3: TGTGCCAGCAGCCGACGGACGGTAAACTATGGCTACACCTTC.

This clonotype has at least ten counts. The chain combines TRBV30 with TRBJ2-7; no firm D call. V gave up 2 bases and J gave up 5 bases, with 7 bases separating them. Germline V gene sequence: CDR1 GTSNPN, CDR2 SVGIG (reference sequence). The CDR3 loop spans 11 amino acids. The CDR3 DNA reads as TGTGCCTGGAGTTCCGGTCACGAGCAGTACTTC. This encodes CAWSSGHEQYF. Using reference TRBV30 and TRBJ2-7 for the parts outside the CDR3, the full variable domain is SQTIHQWPATLVQPVGSPLSLECTVEGTSNPNLYWYRQAAGRGLQLLFYSVGIGQISSEVPQNLSASRPQDRQFILSSKKLLLSDSGFYLCAWSSGHEQYFGPGTRLTVT.

This clonotype was recorded a few times. The CDR3 DNA reads TGTGCCAGCAGCTTAGCGGTGGTGGCAGGTCAGCCCCAGCATTTT. Amino acid sequence: CASSLAVVAGQPQHF. The chain couples TRBV7-2 to TRBJ1-5; unclear D gene. V was pared by 0 bases and J by 6 bases, with 12 bases between. Looked up from germline, CDR1 is SGHTA and CDR2 is FQGNSA. The CDR3 is 15 amino acids.

The CDR3 sequence is CAISEIGKVSSYNEQFF. CDR3 coding DNA: TGTGCCATCAGTGAGATCGGGAAGGTGTCCTCCTACAATGAGCAGTTCTTC. The gene calls are TRBV10-3 and TRBJ2-1; possibly TRBD2 for D (5 bases). V lost 2 bases to trimming and J lost 0 bases, with 14 bases between them. CDR3 length equals 17 residues. CDR1 ENHRY and CDR2 SYGVKD come from the germline V gene.

V is TRBV5-1 and J is TRBJ2-1; weak D call: TRBD1 (6 bases). V lost 4 bases and J lost 6, with 17 bases in between. Germline assignment: CDR1 SGHRS and CDR2 YFSETQ. This CDR3 comprises 15 residues. DNA for the CDR3: TGCGCCAGCAGCGCTACCGGGACAAATACCAATGAGCAGTTCTTC. Its translation: CASSATGTNTNEQFF. Together with reference TRBV5-1 and TRBJ2-1, the CDR3 gives the full variable domain: KAGVTQTPRYLIKTRGQQVTLSCSPISGHRSVSWYQQTPGQGLQFLFEYFSETQRNKGNFPGRFSGRQFSNSRSEMNVSTLELGDSALYLCASSATGTNTNEQFFGPGTRLTVL.

This clonotype was found a few times. The chain links TRBV7-2 to TRBJ1-1, with D unclear. CDR1 and CDR2 (germline): SGHTA, FQGNSA. V was trimmed by 5 bases and J by 0 bases, leaving 13 bases between them. The CDR3 length is 15 residues. The CDR3 here is CASSLLSPMNTEAFF. DNA for the CDR3: TGTGCCAGCAGCCTCTTGAGTCCTATGAACACTGAAGCTTTCTTT. Combining the CDR3 with reference TRBV7-2 and TRBJ1-1 gives the whole variable domain GAGVSQSPSNKVTEKGKDVELRCDPISGHTALYWYRQSLGQGLEFLIYFQGNSAPDKSGLPSDRFSAERTGGSVSTLTIQRTQQEDSAVYLCASSLLSPMNTEAFFGQGTRLTVV.

This clonotype was counted between two and nine times. This chain uses TRBV7-2 with TRBJ2-2; D unclear. This CDR3 has 14 residues. V was shortened by 2 bases and J by 7 bases, with 11 bases between the two germline ends. Germline CDR1 and CDR2: SGHTA and FQGNSA. The CDR3 nucleotides are TGTGCCAGCAGCTTACGTCAGAGAGGCGGGGAGCTGTTTTTT. This gives the protein CASSLRQRGGELFF.

This chain links TRBV5-1 with TRBJ2-4; 7 positions agree with TRBD2. The CDR3 is made up of 14 amino acids. The germline gives CDR1 SGHRS, CDR2 YFSETQ. The trim removed 3 bases at V and 7 bases at J, leaving 7 bases unmatched. This chain's CDR3 is CASSSGLGENIQYF. As DNA, the CDR3 is TGCGCCAGCAGCTCCGGACTAGGAGAGAACATTCAGTACTTC.

This clonotype was counted many times. The V gene is TRBV5-1, the J gene TRBJ2-2; maybe TRBD1 (6 bases). The V end lost 5 bases, the J end lost 1 base, and 9 bases lay between the germline ends. This CDR3 region has 14 residues. CDR1 is SGHRS, CDR2 YFSETQ, per germline. CDR3 sequence (DNA): TGCGCCAGCAGGCCGACAGGGAACACCGGGGAGCTGTTTTTT. Translation gives CASRPTGNTGELFF.